This T cell receptor beta chain came from a study of blood T cell repertoires in COVID-19. Background on the study: There were acute and convalescent COVID-19 samples, and they came from the United States, Italy and Spain. Sources were T cells, B-cell-depleted T cells, or PBMCs; the material itself was cDNA or gDNA.

The table came from immunoSEQ multiplex PCR; TCRdb's copy has only in-frame clones and leaves some out. This repertoire shows almost 250,000 clones, roughly 89% found once; its top ten account for around 4%. Trimming took off 3 bases at V and 2 bases at J, with 13 bases between the two ends. The germline gives CDR1 SNHLY, CDR2 FYNNEI. CDR3 size: 15 residues. The study recruited people aged roughly 18 to 89 years across roughly 23 US areas. V and J are TRBV2 and TRBJ1-2, with a tentative D call TRBD1 (5 bases). The TCR originated in a woman aged 25 to 39 who had recovered from COVID-19. The sample consisted of PBMCs or T cells enriched from blood (not recorded which). This CDR3 is CASSEEGSQNYGYTF. The CDR3 region has the DNA TGTGCCAGCAGTGAGGAGGGGAGCCAGAACTATGGCTACACCTTC.